The present T cell receptor beta chain was sequenced within a study of shared clonotypes between healthy human individuals. Repertoires were generated with immunoSEQ multiplex PCR, while TCRdb's copy carries only in-frame clones and drops some. The sample shows more than 150,000 clones, 66% of them seen only once. A remark on this clone: Its specificity is unknown. The sample carries other DNA sequences with the same CDR3.

Findings and caveats of the study: Against clonotypes common to all four donors, non-shared ones had lower generation probabilities.

The V gene lost 5 bases and the J gene lost 5 bases, with 9 bases spanning the gap. Germline CDR1 is MNHNS and CDR2 is SASEGT. The CDR3 runs 12 residues. J is TRBJ1-2 and V is TRBV6-1; no definite D call. The origin of this receptor is a man aged 25-45 years in good health. Sequencing used memory CD4+ T cells sorted from blood. Indicated subset: CD45RA-negative fraction. The CDR3 region is CASSPGAYGYTF. DNA of the CDR3: TGTGCCAGCAGTCCGGGAGCGTATGGCTACACCTTC.